This T cell receptor (beta chain) comes out of a study of T cells in Graves' hyperthyroidism and ophthalmopathy. Broader study findings: The blood repertoire included most of the expanded thyroid clonotypes above 0.001. From stable hyperthyroidism, ophthalmopathy was separated by a 13 V-J model.

Stable disease denoted Graves' hyperthyroidism without ophthalmopathy progression within 18 months. Exclusion criteria comprised uncontrolled infection, other autoimmune disease, pregnancy or lactation. In its sample, this clonotype was seen many times. What it binds is unknown. Template material for amplifying TCR beta CDR3 regions consisted of RNA transcripts. Researchers ran a first-round RT-PCR on the TCR CDR3 using the HTBI primer set. A single record per CDR3 protein comes from TCRdb applying MiXCR to the multiplex PCR reads. The data show almost 600,000 distinct CDR3 sequences, around 46% seen once. The V and J ends lost 1 base and 5 bases, in that order; junction bases with no gene match: 4. The CDR3 is 15 amino acids. Per the germline V gene, CDR1 is SGHTA and CDR2 is FQGNSA.

The sequenced sample was peripheral blood or thyroid tissue (not recorded which). This clonotype originated in a woman aged 18-29 years with Graves' hyperthyroidism. V usage is TRBV7-2 and J usage is TRBJ2-2; TRBD1 matches at 7 bases. The CDR3 protein is CASSLGGGLTGELFF. The CDR3 nucleotides read TGTGCCAGCAGCTTAGGAGGGGGCCTTACCGGGGAGCTGTTTTTT. Full variable domain (outside the CDR3, taken from reference TRBV7-2 and TRBJ2-2): GAGVSQSPSNKVTEKGKDVELRCDPISGHTALYWYRQSLGQGLEFLIYFQGNSAPDKSGLPSDRFSAERTGGSVSTLTIQRTQQEDSAVYLCASSLGGGLTGELFFGEGSRLTVL.